The 6 T cell receptor beta chains listed next were all sequenced from one sample in a study of T cells in Graves' hyperthyroidism and ophthalmopathy. The investigators amplified TCR beta CDR3 regions from RNA transcripts. HTBI primers were the set used in a first-round RT-PCR of the TCR CDR3. TCRdb independently ran MiXCR on the multiplex PCR reads; one entry per CDR3 protein. The profile shows about 95,000 distinct CDR3 sequences, approximately 39% of them singletons. The sample taken for sequencing was peripheral blood or thyroid tissue (not recorded which). These receptors all stem from a woman aged 25-40 years with Graves' hyperthyroidism.

This clonotype was counted many times. This chain uses TRBV9 with TRBJ1-2; 8 positions match TRBD1. The CDR3 has 16 amino acids. Germline CDR1 SGDLS, CDR2 YYNGEE. V trimming: 4 bases; J trimming: 2 bases; junction bases outside the gene matches: 10. The CDR3 nucleotides are TGTGCCAGCAGCACCCGGTTGGACAGGGAGAACTATGGCTACACCTTC. Amino acid sequence: CASSTRLDRENYGYTF.

Only a few counts were recorded for this clonotype. This chain uses TRBV19 with TRBJ2-5; TRBD1 matches at 9 bases. This CDR3 has 13 amino acids. Germline V gene sequence: CDR1 LNHDA, CDR2 SQIVND (reference sequence). Trimming cost V 5 bases and J 4 bases; bases outside gene matches: 2. CDR3 in amino acids: CASSPTGGETQYF. In nucleotides, the CDR3 is TGTGCCAGTAGTCCGACAGGGGGAGAGACCCAGTACTTC.

In regard to this clonotype: Possible read error: a much larger clone is one base away. This chain connects TRBV7-9 to TRBJ2-3, with 11 bases aligning to TRBD2. Germline assignment: CDR1 SEHNR and CDR2 FQNEAQ (reference sequence). The CDR3 totals 16 residues. CDR3 sequence reads: CASSPGLAAFTDTRYF. The CDR3 DNA sequence: TGTGCCAGCAGCCCGGGACTAGCGGCCTTCACAGATACGCGGTATTTT. Based on the CDR3 plus reference TRBV7-9 and TRBJ2-3, the full variable domain is DTGVSQNPRHKITKRGQNVTFRCDPISEHNRLYWYRQTLGQGPEFLTYFQNEAQLEKSRLLSDRFSAERPKGSFSTLEIQRTEQGDSAMYLCASSPGLAAFTDTRYFGPGTRLTVL.

To note about this clonotype: The junction departs from germline at one end; a sequencing error may be responsible. The CDR3 region is CASSLYGDLNTEALF. The CDR3 DNA follows: TGTGCCAGCAGTTTATATGGGGATCTCAACACTGAAGCTCTCTTT. V is TRBV7-8 and J is TRBJ1-1; D gene ambiguous. This CDR3 comprises 15 residues. The germline CDR1 and CDR2 sequences are SGHVS and FQNEAQ.

This clonotype was recorded at least ten times. This chain uses TRBV7-9 with TRBJ1-5; 8 nucleotides agree with TRBD1. V shed 4 bases, J shed 6 bases, and the junction held 8 bases outside the gene matches. Per the germline V gene, CDR1 is SEHNR and CDR2 is FQNEAQ (reference sequence). The CDR3 is 15 residues long. The CDR3 loop reads CASSSTGEAGQPQHF. CDR3 nucleotides: TGTGCCAGCAGCTCGACAGGGGAGGCCGGTCAGCCCCAGCATTTT.

This clonotype was observed many times. The V gene is TRBV20-1, the J gene TRBJ1-5; TRBD1 agrees at 7 bases. Germline loops: CDR1 DFQATT, CDR2 SNEGSKA (reference sequence). The V segment lost 4 bases and the J segment 9 bases; nucleotides outside the gene matches: 12. The CDR3 consists of 14 residues. The CDR3 protein is CSATRDSAPGPQHF. CDR3 nucleotide sequence: TGCAGTGCTACCCGGGACAGTGCCCCAGGGCCCCAGCATTTT.